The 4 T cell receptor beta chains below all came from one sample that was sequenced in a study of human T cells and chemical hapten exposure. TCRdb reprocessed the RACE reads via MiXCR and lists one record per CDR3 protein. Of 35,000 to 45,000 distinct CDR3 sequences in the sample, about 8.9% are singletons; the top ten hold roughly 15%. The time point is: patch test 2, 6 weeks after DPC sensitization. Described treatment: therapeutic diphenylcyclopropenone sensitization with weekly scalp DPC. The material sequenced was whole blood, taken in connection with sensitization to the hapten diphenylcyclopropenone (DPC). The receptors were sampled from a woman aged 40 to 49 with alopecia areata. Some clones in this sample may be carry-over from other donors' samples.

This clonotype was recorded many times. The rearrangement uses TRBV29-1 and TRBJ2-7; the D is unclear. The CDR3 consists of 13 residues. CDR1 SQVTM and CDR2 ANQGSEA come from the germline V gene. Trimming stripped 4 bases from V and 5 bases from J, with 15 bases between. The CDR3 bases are TGCAGCGTTGTCGGAAGGGTTAGCCACGAGCAGTACTTC. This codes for CSVVGRVSHEQYF.

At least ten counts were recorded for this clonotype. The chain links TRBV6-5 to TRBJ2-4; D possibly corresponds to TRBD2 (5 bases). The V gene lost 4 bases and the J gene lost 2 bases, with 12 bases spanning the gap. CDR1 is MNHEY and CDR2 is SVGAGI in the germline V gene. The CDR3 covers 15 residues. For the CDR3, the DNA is TGTGCCAGCAGTTCCTCTTCGGGGACCAAAAACATTCAGTACTTC. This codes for CASSSSSGTKNIQYF.

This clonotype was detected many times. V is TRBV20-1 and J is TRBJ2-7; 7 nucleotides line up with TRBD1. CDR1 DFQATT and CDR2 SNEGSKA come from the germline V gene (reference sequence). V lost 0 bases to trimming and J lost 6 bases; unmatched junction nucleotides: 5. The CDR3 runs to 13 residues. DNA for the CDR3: TGCAGTGCTAGAGAAACCAACAGGGGCGAGCAGTACTTC. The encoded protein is CSARETNRGEQYF.

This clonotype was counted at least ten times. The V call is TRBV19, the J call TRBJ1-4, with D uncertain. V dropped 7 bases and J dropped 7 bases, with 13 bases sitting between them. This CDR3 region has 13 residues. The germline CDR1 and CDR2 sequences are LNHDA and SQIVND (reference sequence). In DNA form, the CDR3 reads TGTGCCAGTACGCCGACGGGCGCTGAAAAACTGTTTTTT. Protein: CASTPTGAEKLFF.